This record looks at one TCR beta chain sequence and its context. Its antigen is not known. These data belong to a study of siplizumab effects on memory and regulatory T cells. In each sample, approximately 100,000 TCR templates were assayed. Some clones are missing from TCRdb's copy, which holds only in-frame ones; the method was immunoSEQ multiplex PCR. The sample includes 6,000 to 6,500 clones, less than 65% of them seen just once. Notes on the study in general: Contribution to the alloresponse seemed major for naive T cells, which also seemed more diverse than memory cells. Suppressive capability of dividing Tregs from siplizumab cultures went unverified.

V lost 1 base and J lost 0, with 8 bases in between. This CDR3 contains 15 residues. The germline V gene encodes CDR1 SGHNT and CDR2 YYREEE (reference sequence). Sequencing of unstimulated naive, memory, effector memory and TEMRA subsets was performed in three donor pairs. Sequenced: effector memory CD8+ T cells sorted from blood. Described subset: unstimulated CD8+ effector memory T cells. This sequence joins TRBV5-4 and TRBJ2-1, with no clear D. The sequence was obtained from a human donor in good health. The CDR3 DNA sequence: TGTGCCAGCAGCTTGAATGGATTCTCCTACAATGAGCAGTTCTTC. Residues: CASSLNGFSYNEQFF.